This T cell receptor (beta chain) was recovered during a study of blood T cell repertoires in COVID-19. Measured with immunoSEQ multiplex PCR; TCRdb has only the in-frame clones, and not every one. The sample contains 90,000 to 120,000 clones, roughly 83% of which appear only once. Trimming removed 0 bases at V and 10 bases at J, with 17 bases between. The CDR3 is made up of 16 amino acids. Per germline, CDR1 SGHRS and CDR2 YFSETQ. The chain has TRBV5-1 and TRBJ1-6; D ambiguous. The sequence was collected from a woman of 80 years or more with active or convalescent COVID-19. The specimen was peripheral blood. The CDR3 nucleotides read TGCGCCAGCAGCTTGGCCGGGAGCTCCATGGGATCACCCCTCCACTTT. Amino acid sequence: CASSLAGSSMGSPLHF.